This T cell receptor beta chain was captured by sequencing in a study of T cell changes during pregnancy in multiple sclerosis (dated by TCRdb to the late 2010s). Regarding the complete study: The study examined how the T cell repertoire changed over the course of pregnancy in women with multiple sclerosis.

With regard to this clone: It has no known antigen specificity. No base quality information exists; no much larger clone differs at one position.

The V end gives up 3 bases and the J end 4 bases, leaving 3 bases in the junction not matched to a gene. Taken from the germline V gene, the CDR1 and CDR2 loops are SGDLS and YYNGEE. The CDR3, from cysteine to phenylalanine, totals 15 residues. The retained sequence is limited to the CDR3, 45 bases, with the frame set at the first base. The method behind the library was the immunoSEQ multiplex PCR assay. In TCRdb, the immuneACCESS table is reduced to in-frame sequences with V and J assigned. These tables do not hold every clone; where another copy was compared, an unresolved V gene accounts for under half, and the others remain unexplained. The sample records around 62,000 clones, 89% of which are singletons. 2.5% of the sample belongs to the ten largest clones.

The specimen comprised peripheral blood, sampled in the first trimester of pregnancy. The origin of this receptor is a female donor with multiple sclerosis, enrolled in a pregnancy study. This chain is built from TRBV9 and TRBJ2-1; 11 nucleotides in the junction match TRBD2. Read as DNA, the sequence is TGTGCCAGCAGCGCATCTAGCGGGAGGTACAATGAGCAGTTCTTC. It translates as CASSASSGRYNEQFF.